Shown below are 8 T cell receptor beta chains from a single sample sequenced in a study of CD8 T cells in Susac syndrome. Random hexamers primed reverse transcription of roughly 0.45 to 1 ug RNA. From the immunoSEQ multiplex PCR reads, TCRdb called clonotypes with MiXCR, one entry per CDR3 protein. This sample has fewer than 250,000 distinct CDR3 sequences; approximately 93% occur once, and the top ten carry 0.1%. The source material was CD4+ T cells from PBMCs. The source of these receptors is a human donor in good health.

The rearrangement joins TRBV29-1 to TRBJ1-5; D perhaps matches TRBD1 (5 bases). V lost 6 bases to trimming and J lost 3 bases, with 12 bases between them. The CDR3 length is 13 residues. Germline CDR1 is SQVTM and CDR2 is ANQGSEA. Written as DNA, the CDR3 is TGCAGCGTCGGGGGGATGAACAATCAGCCCCAGCATTTT. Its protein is CSVGGMNNQPQHF. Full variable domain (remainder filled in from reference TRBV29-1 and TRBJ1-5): SAVISQKPSRDICQRGTSLTIQCQVDSQVTMMFWYRQQPGQSLTLIATANQGSEATYESGFVIDKFPISRPNLTFSTLTVSNMSPEDSSIYLCSVGGMNNQPQHFGDGTRLSIL.

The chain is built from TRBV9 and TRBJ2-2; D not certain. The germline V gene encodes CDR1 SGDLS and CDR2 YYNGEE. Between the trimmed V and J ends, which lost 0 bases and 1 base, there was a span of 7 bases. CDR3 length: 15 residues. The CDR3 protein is CASSVGSGNTGELFF. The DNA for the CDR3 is TGTGCCAGCAGCGTAGGATCCGGGAACACCGGGGAGCTGTTTTTT.

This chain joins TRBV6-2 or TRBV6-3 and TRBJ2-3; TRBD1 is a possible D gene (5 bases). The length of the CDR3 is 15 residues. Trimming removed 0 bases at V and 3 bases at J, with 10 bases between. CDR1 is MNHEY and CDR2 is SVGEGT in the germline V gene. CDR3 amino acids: CASSYSFDRTDTQYF. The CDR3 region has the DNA TGTGCCAGCAGTTACTCGTTCGACAGAACAGATACGCAGTATTTT.

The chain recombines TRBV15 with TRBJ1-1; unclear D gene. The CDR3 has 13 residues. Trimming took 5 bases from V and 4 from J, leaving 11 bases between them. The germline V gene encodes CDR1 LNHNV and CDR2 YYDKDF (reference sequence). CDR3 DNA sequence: TGTGCCACCAGCGGTGGGGTCGCCACTGAAGCTTTCTTT. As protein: CATSGGVATEAFF.

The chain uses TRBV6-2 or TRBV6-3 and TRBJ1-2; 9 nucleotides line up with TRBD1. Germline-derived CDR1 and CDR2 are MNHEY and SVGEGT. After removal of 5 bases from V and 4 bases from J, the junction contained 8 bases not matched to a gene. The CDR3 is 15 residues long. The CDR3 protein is CASSPPGTGTYGYTF. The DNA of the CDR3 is TGTGCCAGCAGTCCCCCAGGGACAGGGACCTATGGCTACACCTTC.

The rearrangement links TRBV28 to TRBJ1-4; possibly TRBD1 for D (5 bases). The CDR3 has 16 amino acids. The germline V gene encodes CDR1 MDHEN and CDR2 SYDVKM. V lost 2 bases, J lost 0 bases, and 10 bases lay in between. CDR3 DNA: TGTGCCAGCAGTTTACTGACAGTTGCAACTAATGAAAAACTGTTTTTT. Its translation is CASSLLTVATNEKLFF.

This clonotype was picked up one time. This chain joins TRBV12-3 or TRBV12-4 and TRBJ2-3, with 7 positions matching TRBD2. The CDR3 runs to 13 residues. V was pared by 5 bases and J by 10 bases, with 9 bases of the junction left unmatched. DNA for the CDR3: TGTGCCAGCAGTACCAGCAGCGGGGTAGCGCAGTATTTT. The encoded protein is CASSTSSGVAQYF.

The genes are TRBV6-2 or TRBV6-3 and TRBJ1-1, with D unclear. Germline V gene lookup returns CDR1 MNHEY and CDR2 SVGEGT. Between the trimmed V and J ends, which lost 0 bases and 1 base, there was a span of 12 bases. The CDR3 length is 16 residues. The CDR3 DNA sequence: TGTGCCAGCAGTTACTCCAAGTTTGGGCGGAACACTGAAGCTTTCTTT. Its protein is CASSYSKFGRNTEAFF.